Following are 27 T cell receptor beta chains from one sample sequenced in a study of T cells after yellow fever vaccination. TCRdb fed the 5' RACE reads into MiXCR, producing one record per CDR3 protein. The repertoire has some 340,000 distinct CDR3 sequences, roughly 10% of them found once; the top ten carry 3% to 3.5%. Here the sequenced sample was CD4+ T cells sorted from PBMCs, taken 45 days after the yellow fever booster vaccination. These receptors were obtained from a young man who received the YFV17D yellow fever vaccine.

The chain uses TRBV5-1 and TRBJ1-1; D is unclear. Germline values: CDR1 SGHRS, CDR2 YFSETQ. The CDR3 contains 15 residues. Trimming removed 0 bases at V and 0 bases at J, with 9 bases between. CDR3 in amino acids: CASSLAPPMNTEAFF. DNA of the CDR3: TGCGCCAGCAGCTTGGCGCCTCCGATGAACACTGAAGCTTTCTTT.

This clonotype was picked up a small number of times. This rearrangement joins TRBV6-1 to TRBJ1-6, with a tentative D call TRBD1 (5 bases). There are 14 residues in the CDR3. Trimming shortened V by 3 bases and J by 7 bases, and 10 bases separated the two germline ends. In germline, CDR1 is MNHNS, CDR2 SASEGT. CDR3 sequence: CASSDHRSNSPLHF. The CDR3, as DNA: TGTGCCAGCAGTGACCACAGGAGCAATTCACCCCTCCACTTT.

This clonotype occurred many times. The chain links TRBV2 to TRBJ2-4, with D perhaps matching TRBD2 (6 bases). V lost 5 bases, J lost 1 base, and 12 bases lay in between. This CDR3 region has 15 residues. Germline values: CDR1 SNHLY, CDR2 FYNNEI. CDR3 sequence (DNA): TGTGCCAGCAGTCGGAGCGGGTTGGCCAAAAACATTCAGTACTTC. Residues: CASSRSGLAKNIQYF.

This clonotype was counted many times. The V and J genes are TRBV5-1 and TRBJ2-3; TRBD1 matches at 7 bases. The length of the CDR3 is 15 residues. Per germline, CDR1 SGHRS and CDR2 YFSETQ. V was clipped by 1 base and J by 2 bases; unmatched bases: 4. This CDR3 reads CASSLRGQPTDTQYF. As DNA, the CDR3 is TGCGCCAGCAGCTTGCGGGGACAGCCCACAGATACGCAGTATTTT.

The chain recombines TRBV20-1 with TRBJ2-7; 9 nucleotides align to TRBD1. CDR3 length: 12 residues. Trimming at V came to 6 bases and at J to 7 bases, leaving 7 bases not matched to a gene. The germline V gene encodes CDR1 DFQATT and CDR2 SNEGSKA (reference sequence). The DNA for the CDR3 is TGCAGTGCGCAACAGGGGGCGGGTGAGCAGTACGTC. Encoded protein: CSAQQGAGEQYV.

The chain is built from TRBV4-2 and TRBJ2-3; 9 nucleotides agree with TRBD1. Germline assignment: CDR1 LGHNA and CDR2 YNFKEQ. After removal of 5 bases from V and 4 bases from J, the junction contained 7 bases not matched to a gene. The CDR3 totals 15 residues. DNA of the CDR3: TGTGCCAGCAGCTTCCGGGACAGGGTGCCAGATACGCAGTATTTT. Protein product: CASSFRDRVPDTQYF.

The table lists this clonotype with a few counts. The chain joins TRBV5-1 to TRBJ2-7, with D unresolved. V shed 0 bases and J shed 2 bases, with 6 bases lying between them. CDR1 and CDR2 from the germline V gene are SGHRS and YFSETQ. The CDR3 length is 13 residues. The CDR3 coding sequence is TGCGCCAGCAGCTTGGTGGAACCCTACGAGCAGTACTTC. Its translation is CASSLVEPYEQYF.

This clonotype was seen a handful of times. The V and J genes are TRBV7-2 and TRBJ2-4; 7 nucleotides agree with TRBD1. The V and J ends lost 0 bases and 7 bases, in that order; junction bases with no gene match: 9. CDR1 SGHTA and CDR2 FQGNSA come from the germline V gene. This CDR3 spans 16 amino acids. CDR3 DNA: TGTGCCAGCAGCTTAGCGAGCGACAGGGTGGCGAACATTCAGTACTTC. Protein product: CASSLASDRVANIQYF.

There are a few counts of this clonotype. The chain uses TRBV6-2 or TRBV6-3 and TRBJ1-4; D is uncertain. Trimming took off 0 bases at V and 11 bases at J, with 7 bases between the two ends. CDR3 size: 12 residues. CDR1 is MNHEY, CDR2 SVGEGT, per germline. CDR3 sequence: CASSYSHAKLFF. CDR3 DNA: TGTGCCAGCAGTTACTCGCATGCGAAACTGTTTTTT.

This clonotype was seen only a few times. The chain combines TRBV5-1 with TRBJ1-1; no reliable D call. The CDR3 is made up of 13 amino acids. V was pared by 5 bases and J by 4 bases, with 12 bases between. Germline CDR1 is SGHRS and CDR2 is YFSETQ. Here the CDR3 DNA reads TGCGCCAGCAGTACCCAGGAGAGCACTGAAGCTTTCTTT. This translates into CASSTQESTEAFF.

V usage is TRBV5-1 and J usage is TRBJ2-3; no clear D. Looked up from germline, CDR1 is SGHRS and CDR2 is YFSETQ. This CDR3 is built from 15 residues. V was trimmed by 5 bases and J by 6 bases, leaving 19 bases between them. Here the CDR3 DNA reads TGCGCCAGCAGGTACGCATTAGAAGGGCAGGATACGCAGTATTTT. This translates into CASRYALEGQDTQYF.

The V and J genes are TRBV5-1 and TRBJ1-6; D remains unclear. Per the germline V gene, CDR1 is SGHRS and CDR2 is YFSETQ. The V and J ends lost 6 bases and 10 bases respectively, with 20 bases between them. The CDR3 runs 15 residues. CDR3: CASTTSSGGSSPLHF. CDR3 bases: TGCGCCAGCACCACTTCATCAGGAGGGAGCTCACCCCTCCACTTT.

This clonotype turned up a few times. V is TRBV7-6 and J is TRBJ2-2; 9 bases fit TRBD2. CDR1 and CDR2 from the germline V gene are SGHVS and FNYEAQ. The CDR3 sequence is 16 residues long. Trimming took 1 base from V and 5 from J; bases not matched to a gene: 5. CDR3 sequence (DNA): TGTGCCAGCAGCTTAGAAGCGGGGGGCGGTACCGGGGAGCTGTTTTTT. Amino acid sequence: CASSLEAGGGTGELFF.

The J gene is TRBJ2-7, the V gene TRBV18; D might be TRBD2 (5 bases). In germline, CDR1 is KGHSH, CDR2 LQKENI. The CDR3 runs to 16 residues. Trimming removed 4 bases at V and 3 bases at J, with 19 bases between. The CDR3: CASSQVQADSYYEQYV. In nucleotides, the CDR3 is TGTGCCAGCTCACAAGTCCAGGCGGACTCTTACTACGAGCAGTACGTC.

The J gene is TRBJ2-3, the V gene TRBV5-1, with 9 bases fitting TRBD1. Losses at the gene ends were 4 bases for V and 8 bases for J; bases not matched to a gene: 14. Germline CDR1 SGHRS, CDR2 YFSETQ. This CDR3 contains 16 residues. The CDR3 loop reads CASSMPQGARKGTQYF. CDR3 coding DNA: TGCGCCAGCAGCATGCCACAGGGGGCCCGCAAAGGTACGCAGTATTTT.

This clonotype was observed many times. This chain links TRBV5-1 with TRBJ2-3, with 9 bases lining up with TRBD1. CDR1 is SGHRS, CDR2 YFSETQ, per germline. Trimming cost V 2 bases and J 2 bases; bases outside gene matches: 3. This CDR3 contains 15 residues. The CDR3 region has the DNA TGCGCCAGCAGCTTACAGGGGGCGAACACAGATACGCAGTATTTT. This translates into CASSLQGANTDTQYF.

In its sample, this clonotype was seen a few times. The rearrangement links TRBV7-9 to TRBJ2-7; 8 bases map to TRBD2. Germline V gene lookup returns CDR1 SEHNR and CDR2 FQNEAQ (reference sequence). The CDR3 spans 13 residues. The V segment lost 5 bases and the J segment 7 bases; nucleotides outside the gene matches: 7. CDR3 sequence (DNA): TGTGCCAGCAGCCCTTCAGCTAGCGGGGAGCAGTACGTC. This encodes CASSPSASGEQYV.

This clonotype was observed a handful of times. The gene calls are TRBV5-3 and TRBJ2-7; 7 bases fit TRBD2. TRBV5-3 is identified as an open reading frame with a role that is uncertain. The CDR3 consists of 15 residues. V was clipped by 0 bases and J by 2 bases; unmatched bases: 5. CDR3 sequence (DNA): TGTGCCAGAAGCTTGGCATCGGCGGGGGCCTACGAGCAGTACTTC. This encodes CARSLASAGAYEQYF.

This clonotype was picked up a small number of times. The chain employs TRBV9 and TRBJ2-5, with TRBD2 matching 12 bases. This CDR3 is built from 17 residues. The V and J ends lost 0 bases and 7 bases, in that order; junction bases with no gene match: 10. CDR1 is SGDLS and CDR2 is YYNGEE in the germline V gene. The CDR3 coding sequence is TGTGCCAGCAGCGTAGGGCCTAGCGGGGGGGCTGAAGGGACCCAGTACTTC. This translates into CASSVGPSGGAEGTQYF.

The J gene is TRBJ2-7, the V gene TRBV28; TRBD2 might be the D (6 bases). The CDR3 covers 16 residues. V was pared by 6 bases and J by 3 bases, with 21 bases between. The V gene's germline CDR1 is MDHEN and CDR2 SYDVKM. CDR3 in DNA: TGTGCCAGCAGCCAGGGTCGGACTAACCAGTTCTACGAGCAGTACGTC. Residues: CASSQGRTNQFYEQYV.

This clonotype was seen a few times. A read error may produce the germline difference seen at one junction end. V gene TRBV20-1 combines with J gene TRBJ2-5; tentative D call: TRBD2 (5 bases). This CDR3 region has 14 residues. Germline V gene sequence: CDR1 DFQATT, CDR2 SNEGSKA (reference sequence). CDR3 sequence reads: CSARVVAGQETQYF. The CDR3 DNA sequence: TGCAGTGCCAGAGTTGTCGCGGGCCAAGAGACCCAGTACTTC.

The chain carries TRBV7-8 and TRBJ1-5, with D perhaps matching TRBD1 (5 bases). CDR1 and CDR2 from the germline V gene are SGHVS and FQNEAQ. V was clipped by 0 bases and J by 3 bases, with 15 bases between them. This CDR3 contains 17 residues. In DNA form, the CDR3 reads TGTGCCAGCAGCTTAGCGTGGGCAGGGAAAAACAATCAGCCCCAGCATTTT. This translates into CASSLAWAGKNNQPQHF. Full variable domain (outside the CDR3, taken from reference TRBV7-8 and TRBJ1-5): GAGVSQSPRYKVAKRGQDVALRCDPISGHVSLFWYQQALGQGPEFLTYFQNEAQLDKSGLPSDRFFAERPEGSVSTLKIQRTQQEDSAVYLCASSLAWAGKNNQPQHFGDGTRLSIL.

This clonotype was counted a few times. V is TRBV7-6 and J is TRBJ1-6; 7 bases fit TRBD1. The CDR3 contains 14 residues. V was clipped by 7 bases and J by 10 bases; unmatched bases: 10. Germline CDR1 SGHVS, CDR2 FNYEAQ. CDR3 in amino acids: CASTYGQGGSPLHF. The CDR3 bases are TGTGCCAGCACCTACGGGCAGGGGGGCTCACCCCTCCACTTT.

V usage is TRBV5-1 and J usage is TRBJ2-2, with 8 bases identical to TRBD2. Trimming took 4 bases from V and 4 from J; bases not matched to a gene: 3. Germline-derived CDR1 and CDR2 are SGHRS and YFSETQ. The CDR3 loop spans 14 amino acids. The CDR3: CASSITSGTGELFF. The CDR3 DNA reads as TGCGCCAGCAGCATCACTAGCGGCACCGGGGAGCTGTTTTTT.

This clonotype was detected a few times. The V gene is TRBV6-2 or TRBV6-3, the J gene TRBJ2-1; 11 bases map to TRBD1. The CDR3 length is 16 residues. V trimming: 7 bases; J trimming: 7 bases; junction bases outside the gene matches: 12. In germline, CDR1 is MNHEY, CDR2 SVGEGT. DNA of the CDR3: TGTGCCAGCACACCCCCCGGGACAGGGGGAGAGAATGAGCAGTTCTTC. It yields the protein CASTPPGTGGENEQFF.

This clonotype appeared many times. This chain joins TRBV20-1 and TRBJ1-2; tentative D call: TRBD1 (5 bases). CDR3 length: 15 residues. Germline CDR1 DFQATT, CDR2 SNEGSKA (reference sequence). V lost 1 base, J lost 0 bases, and 12 bases lay in between. The chain's CDR3 is CSARGGGGANYGYTF. CDR3 DNA: TGCAGTGCTAGAGGCGGCGGGGGAGCTAACTATGGCTACACCTTC.

As regards this clonotype: The junction differs from germline at one of its ends, possibly a read error. V usage is TRBV7-9 and J usage is TRBJ1-3; maybe TRBD1 (5 bases). This CDR3 region has 15 residues. Germline-derived CDR1 and CDR2 are SEHNR and FQNEAQ (reference sequence). The CDR3 here is CSSSPYGAVQGNIYF. The CDR3, as DNA: TGTTCCAGCAGCCCATATGGTGCGGTTCAGGGCAACATATATTTT.